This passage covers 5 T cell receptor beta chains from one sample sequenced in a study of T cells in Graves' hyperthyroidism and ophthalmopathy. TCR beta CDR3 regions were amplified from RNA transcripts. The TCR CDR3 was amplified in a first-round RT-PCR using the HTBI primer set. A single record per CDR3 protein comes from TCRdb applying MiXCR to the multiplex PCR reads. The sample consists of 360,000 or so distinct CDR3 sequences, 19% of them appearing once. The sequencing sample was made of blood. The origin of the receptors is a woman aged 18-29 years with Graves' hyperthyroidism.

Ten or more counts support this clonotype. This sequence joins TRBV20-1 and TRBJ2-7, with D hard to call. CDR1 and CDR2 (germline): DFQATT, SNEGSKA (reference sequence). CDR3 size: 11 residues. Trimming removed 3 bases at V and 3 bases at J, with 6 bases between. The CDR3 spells CSARDNYEQYF. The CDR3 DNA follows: TGCAGTGCTAGGGATAACTACGAGCAGTACTTC.

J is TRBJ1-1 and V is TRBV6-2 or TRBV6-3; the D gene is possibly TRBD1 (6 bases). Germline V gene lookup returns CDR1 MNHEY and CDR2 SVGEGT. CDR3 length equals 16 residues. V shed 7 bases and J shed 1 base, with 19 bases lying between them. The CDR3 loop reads CASTMRQVLTNTEAFF. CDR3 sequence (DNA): TGTGCCAGCACTATGAGACAGGTCCTGACGAACACTGAAGCTTTCTTT.

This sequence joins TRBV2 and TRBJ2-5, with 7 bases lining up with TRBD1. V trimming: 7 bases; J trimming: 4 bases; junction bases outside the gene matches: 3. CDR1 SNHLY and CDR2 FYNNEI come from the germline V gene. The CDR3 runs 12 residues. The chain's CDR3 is CASIQGRETQYF. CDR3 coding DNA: TGTGCCAGCATACAGGGGCGAGAGACCCAGTACTTC. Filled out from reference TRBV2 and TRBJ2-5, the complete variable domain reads EPEVTQTPSHQVTQMGQEVILRCVPISNHLYFYWYRQILGQKVEFLVSFYNNEISEKSEIFDDQFSVERPDGSNFTLKIRSTKLEDSAMYFCASIQGRETQYFGPGTRLLVL.

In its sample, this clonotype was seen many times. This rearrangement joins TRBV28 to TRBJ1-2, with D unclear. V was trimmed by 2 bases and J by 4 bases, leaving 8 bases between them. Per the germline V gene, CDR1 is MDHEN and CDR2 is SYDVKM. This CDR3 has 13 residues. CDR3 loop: CASSLQEIYGYTF. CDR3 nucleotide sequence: TGTGCCAGCAGTTTACAGGAGATCTATGGCTACACCTTC.

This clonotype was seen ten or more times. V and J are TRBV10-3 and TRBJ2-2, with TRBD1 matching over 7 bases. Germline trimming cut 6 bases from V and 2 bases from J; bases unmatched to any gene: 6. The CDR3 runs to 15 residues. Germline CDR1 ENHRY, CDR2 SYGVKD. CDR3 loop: CAIRGNRGNTGELFF. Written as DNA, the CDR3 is TGTGCCATCAGAGGGAACAGGGGAAACACCGGGGAGCTGTTTTTT.